This T cell receptor (beta chain) was profiled in a study of blood T cell repertoires in COVID-19. The wider study: Samples taken during acute and convalescent COVID-19 were collected in the United States, Italy and Spain. Sources were T cells, B-cell-depleted T cells, or PBMCs; the material itself was cDNA or gDNA.

The authors' processing: Researchers report that nucleated cell counts were estimated from reference gene primer amplification. TCRdb's copy holds only in-frame clones and misses some; the assay was immunoSEQ multiplex PCR. That table supplies the V and J calls and clone size; D and trimming were determined from the DNA. The sample contains around 42,000 clones, 80% to 90% of which appear only once. The sample consisted of peripheral blood. The receptor was isolated from a man under 40 with active or convalescent COVID-19.

CDR3 in amino acids: CASSFGPGGMMNTEAFF. For the CDR3, the DNA is TGTGCCAGCAGCTTTGGGCCAGGGGGTATGATGAACACTGAAGCTTTCTTT. The chain employs TRBV7-8 and TRBJ1-1; 7 nucleotides match TRBD1. Trimming took 3 bases from V and 0 from J; bases not matched to a gene: 10. Looked up from germline, CDR1 is SGHVS and CDR2 is FQNEAQ. The CDR3 has 17 residues. The variable domain in full, completed from reference TRBV7-8 and TRBJ1-1, reads GAGVSQSPRYKVAKRGQDVALRCDPISGHVSLFWYQQALGQGPEFLTYFQNEAQLDKSGLPSDRFFAERPEGSVSTLKIQRTQQEDSAVYLCASSFGPGGMMNTEAFFGQGTRLTVV.